The clone carrying this TCR beta chain was seen more than once but under ten times. From the 5' RACE reads, TCRdb called clonotypes with MiXCR, one entry per CDR3 protein. Of hundreds of thousands of distinct CDR3 sequences detected, around 8.1% appear once; the ten largest clones hold 15% to 20%. Trimming removed 0 bases from V and 8 bases from J; junction bases left unmatched: 9. CDR1 LGHDT and CDR2 YNNKEL come from the germline V gene (reference sequence). This CDR3 contains 16 residues. This sample stems from a study of T cells after yellow fever vaccination. This specimen was PBMCs, taken around 45 days after the first yellow fever vaccination. The chain employs TRBV3-1 and TRBJ2-3, with 9 positions matching TRBD2. The source is a man younger than 30 who received the YFV17D yellow fever vaccine. CDR3 nucleotide sequence: TGTGCCAGCAGCCAAGATTGGGTGACTAGCGGAAGTACGCAGTATTTT. Its translation is CASSQDWVTSGSTQYF.